This T cell receptor beta chain was obtained from a study of cytotoxic CD8 clonotypes in ibrutinib-treated CLL. With 3 bases removed from V and 7 bases from J, the gap between germline ends came to 7 bases. Germline V lookup: CDR1 SGHDT, CDR2 YYEEEE. This CDR3 region has 11 residues. Assay used: immunoSEQ multiplex PCR; TCRdb lists only in-frame clones, some missing. The table includes 70,000 to 80,000 clones, less than 85% detected once. This receptor was identified in a human donor with chronic lymphocytic leukemia. The V call is TRBV5-6, the J call TRBJ1-1; a weak D match, TRBD1 (6 bases). The source was PBMCs, collected after 24 months of ibrutinib treatment. As DNA, the CDR3 is TGTGCCAGCAGCTCAGGGGTTGAAGCTTTCTTT. It translates to CASSSGVEAFF. The full variable domain, in which reference TRBV5-6 and TRBJ1-1 provide the parts outside the CDR3, is DAGVTQSPTHLIKTRGQQVTLRCSPKSGHDTVSWYQQALGQGPQFIFQYYEEEERQRGNFPDRFSGHQFPNYSSELNVNALLLGDSALYLCASSSGVEAFFGQGTRLTVV.